Shown below are 19 T cell receptor beta chains from a single sample sequenced in a study of T cells in localized non-small cell lung cancer. TCRdb's copy holds only in-frame clones and misses some; the assay was immunoSEQ multiplex PCR. The data show more than 6,000 clones, approximately 50% seen once. The sample in question was lymph node tissue, obtained before any cancer treatment. The receptors derive from a female donor of 60 years or more with stage I lung adenocarcinoma.

This clone showed up just once. V usage is TRBV19 and J usage is TRBJ2-3; TRBD1 matches at 7 bases. CDR3 length: 16 residues. Germline CDR1 LNHDA, CDR2 SQIVND (reference sequence). Losses at the gene ends were 4 bases for V and 5 bases for J; bases not matched to a gene: 12. The DNA of the CDR3 is TGTGCCAGTAGTAGCGACCCCGGGACAGAACGAGATACGCAGTATTTT. Translating it yields CASSSDPGTERDTQYF. Full variable domain (outside the CDR3, taken from reference TRBV19 and TRBJ2-3): DGGITQSPKYLFRKEGQNVTLSCEQNLNHDAMYWYRQDPGQGLRLIYYSQIVNDFQKGDIAEGYSVSREKKESFPLTVTSAQKNPTAFYLCASSSDPGTERDTQYFGPGTRLTVL.

Only a few counts were recorded for this clone. The chain links TRBV28 to TRBJ2-1, with D possibly TRBD2 on 6 matching bases. V was trimmed by 8 bases and J by 1 base, leaving 9 bases between them. Germline V gives CDR1 MDHEN, CDR2 SYDVKM. The CDR3 contains 13 residues. CDR3 residues: CASAGRSYNEQFF. In DNA form, the CDR3 reads TGTGCCAGCGCGGGGAGGTCCTACAATGAGCAGTTCTTC.

The CDR3 DNA is TGTGCCAGCAGTCCCTCCGGGACTGAGAGTAACTATGGCTACACCTTC. It encodes CASSPSGTESNYGYTF. The chain links TRBV28 to TRBJ1-2; the D gene is possibly TRBD1 (5 bases). The CDR3 length is 16 residues. CDR1 and CDR2 from the germline V gene are MDHEN and SYDVKM. The V gene lost 5 bases and the J gene lost 1 base, with 17 bases spanning the gap.

The chain couples TRBV12-5 to TRBJ1-2; D possibly corresponds to TRBD1 (5 bases). The ends were cut back, 1 base at V and 5 bases at J, with 8 bases in the middle. This CDR3 comprises 13 residues. CDR1 is LGHNT and CDR2 is FRNRAP in the germline V gene. The CDR3 protein is CASGLERGYGYTF. Here the CDR3 DNA reads TGTGCTAGTGGTTTGGAGAGGGGATATGGCTACACCTTC.

The genes are TRBV28 and TRBJ2-7; TRBD2 aligns across 12 bases. The CDR3 has 14 residues. The germline V gene encodes CDR1 MDHEN and CDR2 SYDVKM. V gave up 6 bases and J gave up 5 bases; unmatched junction bases: 5. This CDR3 is CASSRLAGDHEQYF. The CDR3 DNA sequence: TGTGCCAGCAGCCGACTAGCGGGAGACCACGAGCAGTACTTC.

The rearrangement links TRBV6-8 to TRBJ1-1; no definite D call. This CDR3 region has 14 residues. The V gene's germline CDR1 is MNHGY and CDR2 SAAAGT. Trimming pared 5 bases from V and 1 base from J, leaving 11 bases between. The CDR3 protein is CASSGSTSNTEAFF. The CDR3 nucleotides are TGTGCCAGCAGTGGGAGTACCTCGAACACTGAAGCTTTCTTT.

In its sample, this clone was seen a few times. This sequence joins TRBV9 and TRBJ2-2; D ambiguous. The CDR3 sequence is 13 residues long. V was cut by 5 bases and J by 2 bases, with 7 bases left in between. Germline V gene lookup returns CDR1 SGDLS and CDR2 YYNGEE. The CDR3 region is CASSIKNTGELFF. For the CDR3, the DNA is TGTGCCAGCAGTATCAAAAACACCGGGGAGCTGTTTTTT.

The rearrangement joins TRBV4-1 to TRBJ2-1, with 8 bases fitting TRBD1. Germline V gene lookup returns CDR1 MGHRA and CDR2 YSYEKL. CDR3 length: 15 residues. V dropped 3 bases and J dropped 5; count of bases not matched to a gene: 6. DNA for the CDR3: TGCGCCAGCAGCCAGGGGACAGGACTCGACAATGAGCAGTTCTTC. Translation gives CASSQGTGLDNEQFF.

The gene calls are TRBV30 and TRBJ2-3, with D perhaps TRBD1 or TRBD2 (5 bases each). This CDR3 region has 14 residues. Germline CDR1 and CDR2: GTSNPN and SVGIG (reference sequence). The V gene lost 4 bases and the J gene lost 2 bases, with 13 bases spanning the gap. The CDR3 loop is CAWNSGLDTDTQYF. CDR3 DNA: TGTGCCTGGAACTCGGGGCTAGACACAGATACGCAGTATTTT.

This clone has just a few counts. The CDR3 is CASSVQGNTEAFF. DNA for the CDR3: TGTGCCAGCAGCGTACAAGGGAACACTGAAGCTTTCTTT. The chain joins TRBV9 to TRBJ1-1; D unclear. Germline V gene lookup returns CDR1 SGDLS and CDR2 YYNGEE. This CDR3 spans 13 amino acids. V was pared by 1 base and J by 1 base, with 5 bases between.

This clone showed up just a few times. This chain joins TRBV11-3 and TRBJ1-6, with TRBD1 matching 9 bases. Per the germline V gene, CDR1 is SGHNT and CDR2 is YENEEA. J lost 10 bases, V lost 5 bases, and 9 bases had no gene match. The CDR3 is 15 amino acids. CDR3 residues: CASSRTTGGYSPLHF. As DNA, the CDR3 is TGTGCCAGCAGCCGGACGACAGGGGGATACTCACCCCTCCACTTT. Full variable domain (remainder filled in from reference TRBV11-3 and TRBJ1-6): EAGVVQSPRYKIIEKKQPVAFWCNPISGHNTLYWYLQNLGQGPELLIRYENEEAVDDSQLPKDRFSAERLKGVDSTLKIQPAELGDSAVYLCASSRTTGGYSPLHFGNGTRLTVT.

In its sample, this clone was seen once. This sequence joins TRBV28 and TRBJ1-2, with no clear D. Germline V CDR1 and CDR2: MDHEN, SYDVKM. The CDR3 has 14 residues. V was clipped by 5 bases and J by 4 bases, with 14 bases between them. The CDR3 region is CASSAPANSYGYTF. The DNA of the CDR3 is TGTGCCAGCAGTGCCCCCGCGAATAGCTATGGCTACACCTTC.

The genes are TRBV19 and TRBJ1-1, with no clear D. The V and J ends lost 7 bases and 4 bases respectively, with 13 bases between them. CDR1 is LNHDA and CDR2 is SQIVND in the germline V gene (reference sequence). This CDR3 contains 13 residues. CDR3 sequence: CASTHNLGTEAFF. The DNA for the CDR3 is TGTGCCAGTACCCACAACCTGGGCACTGAAGCTTTCTTT.

This clone was seen a handful of times. One end of the junction is discordant with germline, which a read error may explain. The chain uses TRBV10-3 and TRBJ1-5; D possibly corresponds to TRBD1 (5 bases). The CDR3 covers 17 residues. Germline V gene lookup returns CDR1 ENHRY and CDR2 SYGVKD. CDR3 region: CASSESIGVGSNQPQHF. For the CDR3, the DNA is TGTGCCAGCAGTGAGTCAATAGGGGTTGGTAGCAATCAGCCCCAGCATTTT.

V gene TRBV28 combines with J gene TRBJ2-3; 10 bases agree with TRBD2. CDR1 MDHEN and CDR2 SYDVKM come from the germline V gene. CDR3 length: 15 residues. V gave up 6 bases and J gave up 4 bases; unmatched junction bases: 7. CDR3 DNA sequence: TGTGCCAGCAGCACAGCGGGAGGGCACGCAGATACGCAGTATTTT. This sequence encodes CASSTAGGHADTQYF.

The chain combines TRBV6-8 with TRBJ2-7; no definite D call. The V end lost 4 bases, the J end lost 0 bases, and 13 bases lay between the germline ends. Germline loops: CDR1 MNHGY, CDR2 SAAAGT. This CDR3 is built from 15 residues. Written as DNA, the CDR3 is TGTGCCAGCAGTTTCGGGCCTACGGGCTCCTACGAGCAGTACTTC. It yields the protein CASSFGPTGSYEQYF.

The V and J genes are TRBV30 and TRBJ2-3; 13 bases are a match to TRBD2. V dropped 2 bases and J dropped 6; count of bases not matched to a gene: 8. The length of the CDR3 is 16 residues. Looked up from germline, CDR1 is GTSNPN and CDR2 is SVGIG (reference sequence). The DNA of the CDR3 is TGTGCCTGGAGTCAACCGGGACTAGCGGGGTTTGATACGCAGTATTTT. Translation gives CAWSQPGLAGFDTQYF.

This clone was observed once. One end of the junction does not line up with germline, which may come from a read error. The rearrangement joins TRBV18 to TRBJ2-3, with unresolved D. CDR1 KGHSH and CDR2 LQKENI come from the germline V gene. This CDR3 is built from 13 residues. Written as DNA, the CDR3 is TGTGCCAGCTCACCATATAGCACACATACGCAGTATTTT. This codes for CASSPYSTHTQYF.

This chain links TRBV15 with TRBJ1-2; perhaps TRBD1 as D (5 bases). V was trimmed by 8 bases and J by 4 bases, leaving 17 bases between them. From germline, CDR1 is LNHNV and CDR2 YYDKDF (reference sequence). CDR3 length: 14 amino acids. CDR3: CATGGSGSRYGYTF. CDR3 sequence (DNA): TGTGCCACCGGGGGGAGCGGTTCACGCTATGGCTACACCTTC.